The present T cell receptor beta chain was sequenced within a study of OX40 agonist ivuxolimab in advanced cancers. The wider study: Previous treatment with anti-PD-1, anti-PD-L1 or anti-CTLA-4 therapy was allowed; over 35% had received some.

This clone was seen a single time. What it recognizes is unknown. Data came from immunoSEQ multiplex PCR; TCRdb stores just in-frame clones and leaves some out. The sample records more than 20,000 clones, around four fifths being singletons. Per the germline V gene, CDR1 is MNHEY and CDR2 is SVGAGI. The CDR3 runs 13 residues. V lost 2 bases and J lost 8; bases outside the gene matches: 3. Study findings and constraints: The study did not work out the antigen specificity of the expanded peripheral T cells. At 0.1-3.0 mg/kg, partial responders had clonal expansion among the lowest observed. CD8+ T cells were the subset that, on average, had more expanded clones than CD4+.

This specimen consisted of CD4+ or CD8+ T cells sorted from blood, obtained in a trial of the OX40 agonist ivuxolimab. V gene TRBV6-5 combines with J gene TRBJ1-2, with 9 bases lining up with TRBD1. This clonotype was obtained from an adult with an advanced solid tumor such as melanoma, head and neck, liver or kidney cancer. The CDR3 DNA follows: TGTGCCAGCAGTTACGGACAGGGGAAGGGCTACACCTTC. It encodes CASSYGQGKGYTF.